These 22 T cell receptor beta chains were all obtained from the same sample, sequenced in a study of CD8+ T cells in alopecia areata. Treatment in this sample: oral pan-JAK inhibitor, 5-10 mg twice daily. Extracted from the samples, RNA was reverse transcribed into cDNA to serve as the sequencing template. Assay used: immunoSEQ multiplex PCR; TCRdb lists only in-frame clones, some missing. The sample includes around 100,000 clones, roughly 50% of them seen just once. This specimen was CD8+ T cells sorted from blood, taken at week 24, from a patient treated with tofacitinib. The receptors shown here come from a human donor with alopecia areata.

This chain joins TRBV7-8 and TRBJ2-5; D gene ambiguous. Germline assignment: CDR1 SGHVS and CDR2 FQNEAQ. There are 15 residues in the CDR3. The V gene lost 2 bases and the J gene lost 4 bases, with 14 bases spanning the gap. In DNA, the CDR3 is TGTGCCAGCAGCTTAATAGGTTCGTGGGGAGAGACCCAGTACTTC. It codes for CASSLIGSWGETQYF.

This clone was detected only once. The rearrangement uses TRBV13 and TRBJ2-1; the match to TRBD1 covers 11 bases. The J segment lost 6 bases and the V segment lost 4 bases, leaving 8 bases of the junction unmatched. Germline assignment: CDR1 PRHDT and CDR2 FYEKMQ (reference sequence). CDR3 size: 16 residues. The CDR3 here is CASSSGTGGGANEQFF. CDR3 bases: TGTGCCAGCAGCTCCGGGACAGGGGGAGGGGCCAATGAGCAGTTCTTC.

A few counts support this clone. The chain recombines TRBV27 with TRBJ2-7, with 7 bases aligning to TRBD2. The J segment lost 0 bases and the V segment lost 6 bases, leaving 8 bases of the junction unmatched. Germline CDR1 and CDR2: MNHEY and SMNVEV (reference sequence). The CDR3 is 15 amino acids. The CDR3 DNA reads TGTGCCAGCAGCCAGCCCGCTAGCGGCTCCTACGAGCAGTACTTC. Translation: CASSQPASGSYEQYF.

In this sample, this clone turned up a few times. The chain uses TRBV2 and TRBJ1-1; D gene ambiguous. Germline CDR1 and CDR2: SNHLY and FYNNEI. The CDR3 length is 14 residues. V dropped 3 bases and J dropped 1 base, with 9 bases sitting between them. The CDR3: CASSDRRGNTEAFF. DNA for the CDR3: TGTGCCAGCAGTGATAGACGAGGGAACACTGAAGCTTTCTTT.

This clone rates as medium-sized (0.01 to 0.1%). This rearrangement joins TRBV7-9 to TRBJ1-2, with TRBD1 matching over 10 bases. CDR1 is SEHNR and CDR2 is FQNEAQ in the germline V gene (reference sequence). Germline trimming cut 5 bases from V and 2 bases from J; bases unmatched to any gene: 2. CDR3 length equals 14 residues. The CDR3 loop reads CASSVDRGNYGYTF. In DNA form, the CDR3 reads TGTGCCAGCAGCGTGGACAGGGGGAACTATGGCTACACCTTC.

The chain is built from TRBV7-7 and TRBJ1-6; no reliable D call. The CDR3 contains 12 residues. Trimming removed 2 bases from V and 8 bases from J, with 4 bases in between. CDR1 and CDR2 (germline): SSHAT, FNYEAQ (reference sequence). The CDR3 DNA follows: TGTGCCAGCAGCTTACAGGATTCACCCCTCCACTTT. Translation: CASSLQDSPLHF. The full variable domain, with the rest looked up from reference TRBV7-7 and TRBJ1-6, is GAGVSQSPRYKVTKRGQDVTLRCDPISSHATLYWYQQALGQGPEFLTYFNYEAQPDKSGLPSDRFSAERPEGSISTLTIQRTEQRDSAMYRCASSLQDSPLHFGNGTRLTVT.

This clone was counted a single time. DNA of the CDR3: TGTGCCAGCAGCTCACAGCTGAGTACCTACGAGCAGTACTTC. Translated: CASSSQLSTYEQYF. This sequence joins TRBV13 and TRBJ2-7; D uncertain. This CDR3 is built from 14 residues. V was clipped by 4 bases and J by 2 bases, with 12 bases between them. CDR1 PRHDT and CDR2 FYEKMQ come from the germline V gene (reference sequence).

The V gene is TRBV6-1, the J gene TRBJ1-6; D gene ambiguous. Deletions cut 7 bases from V and 10 bases from J, with 11 bases between. The length of the CDR3 is 12 residues. Germline V lookup: CDR1 MNHNS, CDR2 SASEGT. The CDR3 DNA reads as TGTGCCAGCACCACGAGTGGATCACCCCTCCACTTT. It specifies CASTTSGSPLHF.

This rearrangement joins TRBV15 to TRBJ2-1; 10 nucleotides agree with TRBD2. CDR1 is LNHNV and CDR2 is YYDKDF in the germline V gene (reference sequence). With 5 bases clipped from V and 8 bases from J, the junction kept 15 bases outside the gene matches. The CDR3 totals 17 residues. Written as DNA, the CDR3 is TGTGCCACCAGCCTCGAAAGCGGGGGGGACCTTTGGGATGAGCAGTTCTTC. This codes for CATSLESGGDLWDEQFF.

This clone was detected once. V and J are TRBV7-6 and TRBJ1-2, with D possibly being TRBD1 (5 bases). The CDR3 has 16 residues. The ends were cut back, 1 base at V and 4 bases at J, with 16 bases in the middle. Germline V gene lookup returns CDR1 SGHVS and CDR2 FNYEAQ. Here the CDR3 reads CASSLGRQGSIYGYTF. DNA of the CDR3: TGTGCCAGCAGCTTAGGGCGCCAGGGATCGATCTATGGCTACACCTTC.

J is TRBJ2-2 and V is TRBV6-5; D might be TRBD2 (5 bases). The CDR3 length is 15 residues. The germline V and J ends were trimmed by 6 bases and 4 bases, with 15 bases remaining between them. The germline V gene has CDR1 MNHEY and CDR2 SVGAGI. This chain's CDR3 is CASRVDPAGTGELFF. The CDR3 nucleotides are TGTGCCAGCAGAGTAGATCCGGCGGGCACCGGGGAGCTGTTTTTT.

This clone was observed at least ten times. The V call is TRBV5-1, the J call TRBJ1-1; perhaps TRBD1 as D (5 bases). The CDR3 is made up of 12 amino acids. In germline, CDR1 is SGHRS, CDR2 YFSETQ. Trimming took 8 bases from V and 0 from J, leaving 8 bases between them. The CDR3, as DNA: TGCGCCAGTCGACAGCTGAACACTGAAGCTTTCTTT. Protein product: CASRQLNTEAFF.

This clone has only a few counts. CDR3 amino acids: CASSARVSGGLHNEQFF. The CDR3 DNA sequence: TGTGCCAGCAGCGCAAGAGTCAGCGGGGGATTGCACAATGAGCAGTTCTTC. This chain uses TRBV4-2 with TRBJ2-1; TRBD2 matches at 8 bases. The CDR3 covers 17 residues. Germline V CDR1 and CDR2: LGHNA, YNFKEQ. After removal of 5 bases from V and 5 bases from J, the junction contained 14 bases not matched to a gene.

Turning to this clone: This CDR3 is also generated by other DNA sequences in the sample. The gene calls are TRBV6-5 and TRBJ2-5; 7 bases are shared with TRBD1. The ends lost 6 bases at V and 3 bases at J; junction bases unmatched: 4. Germline lookup yields CDR1 MNHEY and CDR2 SVGAGI. This CDR3 has 13 amino acids. Here the CDR3 DNA reads TGTGCCAGCAGACTAGACAGGGAAGAGACCCAGTACTTC. Translated, it gives CASRLDREETQYF.

This sequence joins TRBV6-6 and TRBJ2-3, with D uncertain. The CDR3 totals 14 residues. V was clipped by 0 bases and J by 2 bases, with 6 bases between them. Germline CDR1 MNHNY, CDR2 SVGAGI (reference sequence). CDR3 nucleotide sequence: TGTGCCAGCAGTTACTCGGGCAACACAGATACGCAGTATTTT. Residues: CASSYSGNTDTQYF.

The chain has TRBV13 and TRBJ2-1; TRBD2 matches 9 bases. The CDR3 is made up of 16 amino acids. Germline V gives CDR1 PRHDT, CDR2 FYEKMQ (reference sequence). Trimming took 5 bases from V and 7 from J; bases not matched to a gene: 12. The CDR3 reads CASSPEGSGGTNEQFF. The DNA for the CDR3 is TGTGCCAGCAGCCCCGAGGGTAGCGGGGGCACAAATGAGCAGTTCTTC. Filled out from reference TRBV13 and TRBJ2-1, the complete variable domain reads AAGVIQSPRHLIKEKRETATLKCYPIPRHDTVYWYQQGPGQDPQFLISFYEKMQSDKGSIPDRFSAQQFSDYHSELNMSSLELGDSALYFCASSPEGSGGTNEQFFGPGTRLTVL.

This clone was counted between two and nine times. V is TRBV29-1 and J is TRBJ2-7, with TRBD2 identical over 9 bases. CDR1 is SQVTM, CDR2 ANQGSEA, per germline. The CDR3 has 15 residues. The V and J ends lost 1 base and 4 bases, in that order; junction bases with no gene match: 8. This CDR3 reads CSVEGGTSHPYEQYF. In DNA, the CDR3 is TGCAGCGTTGAAGGGGGGACTAGCCATCCTTACGAGCAGTACTTC.

V is TRBV9 and J is TRBJ2-7; no clear D. Deletions cut 0 bases from V and 1 base from J, with 8 bases between. Germline V CDR1 and CDR2: SGDLS, YYNGEE. This CDR3 is 14 amino acids long. The CDR3 bases are TGTGCCAGCAGCGTAGGTGCCAAGTCCTACGAGCAGTACTTC. It codes for CASSVGAKSYEQYF.

The CDR3 bases are TGTGCCAGCAGCCAAGATGGGGGTGGGGCCAACGTCCTGACTTTC. Encoded protein: CASSQDGGGANVLTF. The gene calls are TRBV4-2 and TRBJ2-6; possibly TRBD1 or TRBD2 for D (5 bases each). Germline CDR1 LGHNA, CDR2 YNFKEQ. CDR3 length: 15 amino acids. The ends were cut back, 0 bases at V and 3 bases at J, with 6 bases in the middle.

The chain links TRBV25-1 to TRBJ2-1, with TRBD2 as a possible D gene (6 bases). There are 17 residues in the CDR3. The germline CDR1 and CDR2 sequences are MGHDK and SYGVNS. The V end was cut by 3 bases, the J end by 2 bases, with 17 bases between. The CDR3 sequence is CASSEGVAGPPYNEQFF. CDR3 nucleotides: TGTGCCAGCAGTGAGGGAGTGGCGGGGCCACCCTACAATGAGCAGTTCTTC. The variable domain in full, with the rest retrieved from reference TRBV25-1 and TRBJ2-1, is EADIYQTPRYLVIGTGKKITLECSQTMGHDKMYWYQQDPGMELHLIHYSYGVNSTEKGDLSSESTVSRIRTEHFPLTLESARPSHTSQYLCASSEGVAGPPYNEQFFGPGTRLTVL.

This chain joins TRBV15 and TRBJ2-4, with D possibly being TRBD1 or TRBD2 (5 bases each). The CDR3 sequence is 15 residues long. Germline CDR1 reads LNHNV; CDR2 reads YYDKDF (reference sequence). The V and J ends lost 1 base and 8 bases respectively, with 15 bases between them. CDR3 DNA sequence: TGTGCCACCAGCAGAGGGGACCCCCGAAGACACATTCAGTACTTC. Its translation is CATSRGDPRRHIQYF.

The rearrangement uses TRBV2 and TRBJ1-1; tentative D call: TRBD1 (5 bases). V lost 2 bases and J 1 base, leaving 5 bases between the germline ends. The CDR3 consists of 13 residues. CDR1 and CDR2 from the germline V gene are SNHLY and FYNNEI. CDR3 DNA sequence: TGTGCCAGCAGTGAAACAGGGAACACTGAAGCTTTCTTT. It is translated as CASSETGNTEAFF.